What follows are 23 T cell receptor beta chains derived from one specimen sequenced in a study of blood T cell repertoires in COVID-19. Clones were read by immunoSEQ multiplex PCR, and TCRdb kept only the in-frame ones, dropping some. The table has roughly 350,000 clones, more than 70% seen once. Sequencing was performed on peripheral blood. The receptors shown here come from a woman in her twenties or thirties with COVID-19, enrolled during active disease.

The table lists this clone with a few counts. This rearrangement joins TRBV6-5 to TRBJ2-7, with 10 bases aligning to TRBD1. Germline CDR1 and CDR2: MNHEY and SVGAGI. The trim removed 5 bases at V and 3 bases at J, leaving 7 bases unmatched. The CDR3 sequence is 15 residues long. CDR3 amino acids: CASSPRTGGIYEQYF. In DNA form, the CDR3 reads TGTGCCAGCAGTCCACGGACAGGGGGGATCTACGAGCAGTACTTC.

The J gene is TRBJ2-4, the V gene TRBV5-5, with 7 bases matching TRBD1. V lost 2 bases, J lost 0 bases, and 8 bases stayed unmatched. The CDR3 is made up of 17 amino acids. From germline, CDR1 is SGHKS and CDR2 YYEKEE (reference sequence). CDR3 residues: CASSFGQDGIAKNIQYF. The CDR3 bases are TGTGCCAGCAGCTTTGGACAGGACGGAATAGCCAAAAACATTCAGTACTTC.

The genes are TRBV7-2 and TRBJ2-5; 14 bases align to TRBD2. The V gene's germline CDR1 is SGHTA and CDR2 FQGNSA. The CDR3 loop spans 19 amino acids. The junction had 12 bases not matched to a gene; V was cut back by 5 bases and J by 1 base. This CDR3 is CASSHTSIGLAGGQETQYF. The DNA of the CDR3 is TGTGCCAGCAGCCATACCTCTATTGGACTAGCGGGAGGCCAAGAGACCCAGTACTTC.

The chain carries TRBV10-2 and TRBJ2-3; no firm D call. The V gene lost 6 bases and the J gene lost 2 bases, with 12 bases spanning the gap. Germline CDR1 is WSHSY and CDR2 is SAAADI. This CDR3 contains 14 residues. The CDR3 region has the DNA TGCGCCAGCAGAGACAACCAACTCACAGATACGCAGTATTTT. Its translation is CASRDNQLTDTQYF.

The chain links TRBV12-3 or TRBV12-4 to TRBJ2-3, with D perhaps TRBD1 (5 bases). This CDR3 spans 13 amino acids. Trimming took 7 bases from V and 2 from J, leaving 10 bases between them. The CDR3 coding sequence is TGTGCCAGCACCGAGACAGCCACAGATACGCAGTATTTT. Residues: CASTETATDTQYF.

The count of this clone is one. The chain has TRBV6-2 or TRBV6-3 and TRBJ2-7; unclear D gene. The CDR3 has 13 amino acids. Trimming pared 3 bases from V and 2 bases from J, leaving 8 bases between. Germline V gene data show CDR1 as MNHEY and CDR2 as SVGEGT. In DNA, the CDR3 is TGTGCCAGCAGTTATAACGGTCCCTACGAGCAGTACTTC. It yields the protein CASSYNGPYEQYF.

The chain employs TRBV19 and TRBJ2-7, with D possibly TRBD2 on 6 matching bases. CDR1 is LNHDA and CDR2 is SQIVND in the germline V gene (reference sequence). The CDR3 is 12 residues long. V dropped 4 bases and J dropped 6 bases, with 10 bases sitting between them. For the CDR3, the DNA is TGTGCCAGTAGTACCTCCGGGGGCGAGCAGTACTTC. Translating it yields CASSTSGGEQYF.

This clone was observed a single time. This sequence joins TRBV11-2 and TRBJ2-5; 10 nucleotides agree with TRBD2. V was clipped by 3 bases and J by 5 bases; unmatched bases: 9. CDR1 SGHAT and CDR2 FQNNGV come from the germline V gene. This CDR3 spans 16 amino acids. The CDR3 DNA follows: TGTGCCAGCAGCTTCAGAGCGGGAGCGGGGGGGGAGACCCAGTACTTC. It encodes CASSFRAGAGGETQYF.

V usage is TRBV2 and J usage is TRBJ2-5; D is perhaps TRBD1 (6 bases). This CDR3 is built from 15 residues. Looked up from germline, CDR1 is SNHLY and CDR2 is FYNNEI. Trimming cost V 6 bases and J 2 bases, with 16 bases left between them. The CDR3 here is CASSPTTGTQETQYF. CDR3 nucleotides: TGTGCCAGCAGCCCCACCACAGGGACACAAGAGACCCAGTACTTC.

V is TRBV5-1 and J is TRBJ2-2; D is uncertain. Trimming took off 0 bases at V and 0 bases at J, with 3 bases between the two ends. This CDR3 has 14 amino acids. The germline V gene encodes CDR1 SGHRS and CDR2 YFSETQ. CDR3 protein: CASSLGPNTGELFF. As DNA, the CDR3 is TGCGCCAGCAGCTTGGGGCCGAACACCGGGGAGCTGTTTTTT.

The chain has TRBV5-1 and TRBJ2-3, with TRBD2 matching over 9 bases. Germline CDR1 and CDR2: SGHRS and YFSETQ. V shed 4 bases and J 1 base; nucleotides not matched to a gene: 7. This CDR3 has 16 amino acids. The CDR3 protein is CASSRLAEGGTDTQYF. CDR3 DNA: TGCGCCAGCAGCCGACTAGCGGAAGGGGGCACAGATACGCAGTATTTT. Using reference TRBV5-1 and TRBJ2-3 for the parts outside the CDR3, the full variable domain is KAGVTQTPRYLIKTRGQQVTLSCSPISGHRSVSWYQQTPGQGLQFLFEYFSETQRNKGNFPGRFSGRQFSNSRSEMNVSTLELGDSALYLCASSRLAEGGTDTQYFGPGTRLTVL.

The CDR3 spells CASSLPGVDTQYF. DNA for the CDR3: TGTGCCAGCAGCTTGCCAGGCGTGGATACGCAGTATTTT. The V call is TRBV6-5, the J call TRBJ2-3; D is unresolved. V shed 6 bases and J shed 6 bases, with 13 bases lying between them. The germline V gene encodes CDR1 MNHEY and CDR2 SVGAGI. The CDR3 is 13 residues long.

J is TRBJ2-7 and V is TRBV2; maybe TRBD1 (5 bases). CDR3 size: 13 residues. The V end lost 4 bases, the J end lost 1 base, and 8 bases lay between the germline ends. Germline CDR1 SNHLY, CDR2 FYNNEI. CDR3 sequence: CASSGQLSYEQYF. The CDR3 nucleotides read TGTGCCAGCAGTGGACAGCTTTCCTACGAGCAGTACTTC.

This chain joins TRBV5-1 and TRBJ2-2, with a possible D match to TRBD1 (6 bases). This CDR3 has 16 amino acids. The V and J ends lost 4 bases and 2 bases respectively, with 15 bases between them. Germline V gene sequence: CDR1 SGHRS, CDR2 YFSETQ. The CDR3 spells CASSPKLQGNTGELFF. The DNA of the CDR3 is TGCGCCAGCAGCCCGAAATTACAGGGTAACACCGGGGAGCTGTTTTTT.

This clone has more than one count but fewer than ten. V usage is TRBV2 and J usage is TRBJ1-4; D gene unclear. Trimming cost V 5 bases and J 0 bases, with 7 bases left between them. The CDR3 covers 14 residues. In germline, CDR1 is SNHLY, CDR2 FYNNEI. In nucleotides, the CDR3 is TGTGCCAGCAGTTTCAGAACAACTAATGAAAAACTGTTTTTT. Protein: CASSFRTTNEKLFF.

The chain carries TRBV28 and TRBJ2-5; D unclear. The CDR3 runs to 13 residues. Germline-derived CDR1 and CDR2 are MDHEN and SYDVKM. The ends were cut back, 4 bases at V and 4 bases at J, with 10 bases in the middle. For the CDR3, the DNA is TGTGCCAGCAGTTGGCCGCAGCGAGAGACCCAGTACTTC. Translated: CASSWPQRETQYF.

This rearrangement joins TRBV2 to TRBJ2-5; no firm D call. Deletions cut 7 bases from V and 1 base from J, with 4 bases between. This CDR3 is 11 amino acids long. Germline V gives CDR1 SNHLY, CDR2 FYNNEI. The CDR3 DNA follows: TGTGCCAGCACCTTCCAAGAGACCCAGTACTTC. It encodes CASTFQETQYF. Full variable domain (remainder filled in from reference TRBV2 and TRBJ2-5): EPEVTQTPSHQVTQMGQEVILRCVPISNHLYFYWYRQILGQKVEFLVSFYNNEISEKSEIFDDQFSVERPDGSNFTLKIRSTKLEDSAMYFCASTFQETQYFGPGTRLLVL.

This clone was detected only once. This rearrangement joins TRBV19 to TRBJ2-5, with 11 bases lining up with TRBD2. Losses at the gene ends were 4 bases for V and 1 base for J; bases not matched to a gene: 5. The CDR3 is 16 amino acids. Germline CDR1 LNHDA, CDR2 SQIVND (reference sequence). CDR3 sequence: CASSRGSGRVQETQYF. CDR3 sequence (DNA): TGTGCCAGTAGTAGGGGTAGCGGGAGGGTCCAAGAGACCCAGTACTTC.

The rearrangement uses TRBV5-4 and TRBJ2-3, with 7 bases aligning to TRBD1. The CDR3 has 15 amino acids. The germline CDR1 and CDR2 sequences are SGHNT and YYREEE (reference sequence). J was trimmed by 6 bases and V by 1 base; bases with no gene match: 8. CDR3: CASSLRGGVTDTQYF. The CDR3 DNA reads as TGTGCCAGCAGCTTGAGAGGGGGCGTGACTGATACGCAGTATTTT. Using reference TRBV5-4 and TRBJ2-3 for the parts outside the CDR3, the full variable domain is ETGVTQSPTHLIKTRGQQVTLRCSSQSGHNTVSWYQQALGQGPQFIFQYYREEENGRGNFPPRFSGLQFPNYSSELNVNALELDDSALYLCASSLRGGVTDTQYFGPGTRLTVL.

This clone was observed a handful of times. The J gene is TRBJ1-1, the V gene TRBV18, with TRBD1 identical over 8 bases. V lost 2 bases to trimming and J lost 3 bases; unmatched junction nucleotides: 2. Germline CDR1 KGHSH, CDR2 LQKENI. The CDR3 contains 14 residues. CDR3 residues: CASSPNRGDTEAFF. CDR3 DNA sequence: TGTGCCAGCTCACCAAACAGGGGGGACACTGAAGCTTTCTTT.

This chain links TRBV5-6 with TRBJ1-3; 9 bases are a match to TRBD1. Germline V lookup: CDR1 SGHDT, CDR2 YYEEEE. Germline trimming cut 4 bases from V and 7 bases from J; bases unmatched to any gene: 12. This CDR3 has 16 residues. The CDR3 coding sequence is TGTGCCAGCAGCCCACAGGGGGCTCTGCGGGGGAACACCATATATTTT. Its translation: CASSPQGALRGNTIYF.

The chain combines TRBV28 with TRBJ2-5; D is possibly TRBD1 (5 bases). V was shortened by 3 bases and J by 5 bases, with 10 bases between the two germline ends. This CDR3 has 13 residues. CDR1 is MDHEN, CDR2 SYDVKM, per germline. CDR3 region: CASSLNRRETQYF. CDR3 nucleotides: TGTGCCAGCAGTTTGAACAGGCGCGAGACCCAGTACTTC. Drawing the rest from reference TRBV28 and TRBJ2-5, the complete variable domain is DVKVTQSSRYLVKRTGEKVFLECVQDMDHENMFWYRQDPGLGLRLIYFSYDVKMKEKGDIPEGYSVSREKKERFSLILESASTNQTSMYLCASSLNRRETQYFGPGTRLLVL.

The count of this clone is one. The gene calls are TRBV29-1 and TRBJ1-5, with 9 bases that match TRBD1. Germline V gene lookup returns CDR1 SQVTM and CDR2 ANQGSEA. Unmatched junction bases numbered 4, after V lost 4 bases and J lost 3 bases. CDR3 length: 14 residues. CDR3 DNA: TGCAGCGTTGGTAACAGGGGGCCCAATCAGCCCCAGCATTTT. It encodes CSVGNRGPNQPQHF.